These 26 T cell receptor beta chains share one sample of origin, sequenced in a study of blood T cell repertoires in COVID-19 (TCRdb year 2020). Libraries were built with the immunoSEQ multiplex PCR assay. Drawn from immuneACCESS, this table holds only the in-frame rearrangements with V and J called that TCRdb kept. Clones are partly lost; checked studies trace under half to an unresolved V gene and leave the rest unexplained. This sample comprises about 200,000 clones, about 76% of them detected only once. More than 8.5% of the sample comes from the top ten. Sequenced material: PBMCs or T cells enriched from blood (not recorded which). Receptor source: a woman aged 50 to 65 with acute COVID-19.

This clone has more than one count but fewer than ten. This chain connects TRBV6-2 or TRBV6-3 to TRBJ1-1; 7 positions match TRBD1. Germline lookup yields CDR1 MNHEY and CDR2 SVGEGT. The V segment lost 5 bases and the J segment 4 bases; nucleotides outside the gene matches: 10. This CDR3 is built from 15 residues. The CDR3 DNA reads TGTGCCAGCAGTACCGCGCGGCAGGGGGGCACTGAAGCTTTCTTT. As protein: CASSTARQGGTEAFF.

The chain carries TRBV7-2 and TRBJ2-1; 9 bases line up with TRBD2. V lost 1 base and J lost 14; bases outside the gene matches: 21. Germline CDR1 SGHTA, CDR2 FQGNSA. The CDR3 contains 18 residues. For the CDR3, the DNA is TGTGCCAGCAGCTTAGGCTGGTTTAGCGGGGGACTCATAATTGGGAAGTTCTTC. It is translated as CASSLGWFSGGLIIGKFF. Supplemented by reference TRBV7-2 and TRBJ2-1, the full variable domain reads GAGVSQSPSNKVTEKGKDVELRCDPISGHTALYWYRQSLGQGLEFLIYFQGNSAPDKSGLPSDRFSAERTGGSVSTLTIQRTQQEDSAVYLCASSLGWFSGGLIIGKFFGPGTRLTVL.

The rearrangement joins TRBV7-2 to TRBJ2-7, with TRBD1 as a possible D gene (5 bases). CDR1 SGHTA and CDR2 FQGNSA come from the germline V gene. The CDR3 covers 15 residues. V was pared by 5 bases and J by 3 bases, with 17 bases between. The CDR3 bases are TGTGCCAGCAGCCTTGGCCAGGCAGGGCGCTACGAGCAGTACTTC. Its protein product is CASSLGQAGRYEQYF.

This chain uses TRBV5-1 with TRBJ2-7, with TRBD1 identical over 7 bases. V was pared by 0 bases and J by 5 bases, with 8 bases of the junction left unmatched. Germline CDR1 is SGHRS and CDR2 is YFSETQ. This CDR3 is 15 amino acids long. This chain's CDR3 is CASSLASGGVNEQYF. The CDR3 region has the DNA TGCGCCAGCAGCTTGGCGTCAGGGGGTGTGAACGAGCAGTACTTC.

The V call is TRBV4-1, the J call TRBJ1-2; 7 nucleotides match TRBD1. There are 15 residues in the CDR3. CDR1 MGHRA and CDR2 YSYEKL come from the germline V gene. After removal of 1 base from V and 0 bases from J, the junction contained 2 bases not matched to a gene. The CDR3 nucleotides read TGCGCCAGCAGCCAAGTAGGGACAGCTAACTATGGCTACACCTTC. Translation gives CASSQVGTANYGYTF.

The chain links TRBV28 to TRBJ2-1; TRBD2 matches 10 bases. Trimming removed 8 bases from V and 8 bases from J; junction bases left unmatched: 12. This CDR3 is built from 15 residues. Per germline, CDR1 MDHEN and CDR2 SYDVKM. The DNA of the CDR3 is TGTGCCAGCTCATCCAGCGGGAGGGCCAAGGATGAGCAGTTCTTC. Encoded protein: CASSSSGRAKDEQFF.

V gene TRBV7-9 combines with J gene TRBJ1-3, with a tentative D call TRBD1 (5 bases). V shed 6 bases and J shed 4 bases, with 13 bases lying between them. Germline V gene data show CDR1 as SEHNR and CDR2 as FQNEAQ (reference sequence). The CDR3 is 14 residues long. The CDR3 DNA is TGTGCCAGCAGGGTGGGGGGAACAGGAAACACCATATATTTT. Protein: CASRVGGTGNTIYF.

Only a few counts were recorded for this clone. This rearrangement joins TRBV7-8 to TRBJ2-3, with D possibly being TRBD2 (6 bases). This CDR3 comprises 17 residues. Germline values: CDR1 SGHVS, CDR2 FQNEAQ. The V gene lost 3 bases and the J gene lost 2 bases, with 18 bases spanning the gap. For the CDR3, the DNA is TGTGCCAGCAGCTTGGGGGACTTTCTTCCCCCCACAGATACGCAGTATTTT. Protein product: CASSLGDFLPPTDTQYF.

The rearrangement joins TRBV11-2 to TRBJ2-5, with 8 nucleotides matching TRBD2. J lost 0 bases, V lost 1 base, and 1 base had no gene match. The CDR3 extends over 15 amino acids. The germline CDR1 and CDR2 sequences are SGHAT and FQNNGV. CDR3 region: CASSLAGGDQETQYF. The CDR3 coding sequence is TGTGCCAGCAGCTTAGCGGGAGGGGACCAAGAGACCCAGTACTTC.

The table lists this clone with a few counts. The CDR3 nucleotides are TGTGCCATCAGTGATACCCAGGGGACAGATACGCAGTATTTT. It specifies CAISDTQGTDTQYF. The chain links TRBV10-3 to TRBJ2-3; D is perhaps TRBD1 (6 bases). Germline CDR1 reads ENHRY; CDR2 reads SYGVKD. The ends were cut back, 3 bases at V and 3 bases at J, with 10 bases in the middle. This CDR3 is 14 amino acids long.

This clone occurred once. The CDR3 DNA reads as TGCGCCAGCAGCCAAGAGGCCCTTTCCCTCGGGGATACGCAGTATTTT. Amino acids: CASSQEALSLGDTQYF. The chain carries TRBV4-3 and TRBJ2-3; unclear D gene. V lost 0 bases to trimming and J lost 6 bases, with 16 bases between them. The CDR3 contains 16 residues. CDR1 and CDR2 from the germline V gene are LGHNA and YSLEER.

This sequence joins TRBV7-8 and TRBJ1-1, with unresolved D. CDR3 length: 14 amino acids. Germline V CDR1 and CDR2: SGHVS, FQNEAQ. Trimming cost V 0 bases and J 0 bases, with 5 bases left between them. CDR3 protein: CASSLAEVNTEAFF. For the CDR3, the DNA is TGTGCCAGCAGCTTAGCGGAGGTGAACACTGAAGCTTTCTTT.

The rearrangement uses TRBV16 and TRBJ2-7, with a tentative D call TRBD2 (5 bases). Germline CDR1 reads KGHSY; CDR2 reads FQNENV. Between the trimmed V and J ends, which lost 4 bases and 5 bases, there was a span of 12 bases. There are 13 residues in the CDR3. CDR3: CASSLARGNEQYF. CDR3 sequence (DNA): TGTGCCAGCAGCCTAGCAAGAGGGAACGAGCAGTACTTC.

The chain links TRBV18 to TRBJ1-3; TRBD1 matches 7 bases. Looked up from germline, CDR1 is KGHSH and CDR2 is LQKENI. The CDR3 spans 17 residues. Losses at the gene ends were 3 bases for V and 1 base for J; bases not matched to a gene: 9. For the CDR3, the DNA is TGTGCCAGCTCACCTTTGCCGGCAGGGGGTTCTGGAAACACCATATATTTT. Amino acids: CASSPLPAGGSGNTIYF.

J is TRBJ2-2 and V is TRBV28, with 9 bases fitting TRBD2. With V trimmed by 5 bases and J by 3 bases, 7 bases remained unmatched. CDR3 size: 16 residues. CDR1 is MDHEN and CDR2 is SYDVKM in the germline V gene. The DNA for the CDR3 is TGTGCCAGCAGTCGAACTAGCGGGCCACACACCGGGGAGCTGTTTTTT. As protein: CASSRTSGPHTGELFF.

This clone occurred many times. V and J are TRBV7-8 and TRBJ2-7, with D unresolved. This CDR3 has 17 residues. Germline V gene sequence: CDR1 SGHVS, CDR2 FQNEAQ. Deletions cut 3 bases from V and 2 bases from J, with 20 bases between. Here the CDR3 DNA reads TGTGCCAGCAGCTTTTCGCCTACTCTCCTCTCCACCTACGAGCAGTACTTC. Its protein product is CASSFSPTLLSTYEQYF.

The rearrangement joins TRBV9 to TRBJ1-5; the D gene is possibly TRBD1 (5 bases). The V gene lost 0 bases and the J gene lost 2 bases, with 9 bases spanning the gap. The germline CDR1 and CDR2 sequences are SGDLS and YYNGEE. The CDR3 runs to 15 residues. CDR3 sequence reads: CASSVGVGGNQPQHF. In DNA, the CDR3 is TGTGCCAGCAGCGTAGGGGTAGGGGGCAATCAGCCCCAGCATTTT.

The chain is built from TRBV19 and TRBJ1-5; 7 bases are a match to TRBD1. Germline V gene lookup returns CDR1 LNHDA and CDR2 SQIVND (reference sequence). The V and J ends lost 1 base and 9 bases, in that order; junction bases with no gene match: 9. The CDR3 length is 15 residues. CDR3 residues: CASSIGSTGDRPQHF. As DNA, the CDR3 is TGTGCCAGTAGTATAGGGTCCACAGGGGATAGGCCCCAGCATTTT.

The gene calls are TRBV24-1 and TRBJ2-2, with 10 bases fitting TRBD2. The length of the CDR3 is 17 residues. The germline V gene encodes CDR1 KGHDR and CDR2 SFDVKD. V gave up 5 bases and J gave up 4 bases; unmatched junction bases: 9. The CDR3 nucleotides are TGTGCCACCAGTGGAAAAGCGGGGGGGCAACGCACCGGGGAGCTGTTTTTT. Its translation is CATSGKAGGQRTGELFF.

The V call is TRBV27, the J call TRBJ1-5, with TRBD1 identical over 7 bases. Germline V CDR1 and CDR2: MNHEY, SMNVEV (reference sequence). This CDR3 spans 16 amino acids. With V trimmed by 5 bases and J by 4 bases, 11 bases remained unmatched. The CDR3 loop is CASSLGAATGNQPQHF. The CDR3 bases are TGTGCCAGCAGTCTCGGGGCGGCGACAGGGAATCAGCCCCAGCATTTT.

This clone showed up just once. This sequence joins TRBV5-6 and TRBJ2-2, with 7 bases fitting TRBD2. The junction had 3 bases not matched to a gene; V was cut back by 3 bases and J by 4 bases. Germline lookup yields CDR1 SGHDT and CDR2 YYEEEE. This CDR3 contains 14 residues. CDR3 sequence reads: CASSWGGTTGELFF. The CDR3 DNA reads as TGTGCCAGCAGCTGGGGAGGGACCACCGGGGAGCTGTTTTTT.

The chain combines TRBV4-1 with TRBJ2-7; maybe TRBD1 (7 bases). CDR3 size: 15 residues. Germline values: CDR1 MGHRA, CDR2 YSYEKL. Trimming took 0 bases from V and 6 from J, leaving 15 bases between them. The CDR3 here is CASSQDTQGGREQYF. Written as DNA, the CDR3 is TGCGCCAGCAGCCAAGATACCCAGGGGGGACGCGAGCAGTACTTC.

This chain links TRBV27 with TRBJ1-5, with 8 bases lining up with TRBD1. The V and J ends lost 6 bases and 5 bases, in that order; junction bases with no gene match: 3. Germline V gene lookup returns CDR1 MNHEY and CDR2 SMNVEV (reference sequence). The CDR3 has 13 amino acids. The CDR3 protein is CASRTGDDQPQHF. The CDR3 nucleotides read TGTGCCAGCAGGACAGGGGACGATCAGCCCCAGCATTTT.

The chain links TRBV28 to TRBJ2-1; 7 bases agree with TRBD2. Germline V CDR1 and CDR2: MDHEN, SYDVKM. The CDR3 spans 14 residues. The V and J ends lost 3 bases and 8 bases, in that order; junction bases with no gene match: 7. The CDR3 here is CASSFQLARDEQFF. Written as DNA, the CDR3 is TGTGCCAGCAGTTTCCAACTAGCGAGGGATGAGCAGTTCTTC. Using reference TRBV28 and TRBJ2-1 for the parts outside the CDR3, the full variable domain is DVKVTQSSRYLVKRTGEKVFLECVQDMDHENMFWYRQDPGLGLRLIYFSYDVKMKEKGDIPEGYSVSREKKERFSLILESASTNQTSMYLCASSFQLARDEQFFGPGTRLTVL.

The V gene is TRBV5-1, the J gene TRBJ1-2; D ambiguous. Germline V lookup: CDR1 SGHRS, CDR2 YFSETQ. This CDR3 region has 11 residues. Trimming stripped 7 bases from V and 13 bases from J, with 17 bases between. DNA for the CDR3: TGCGCCAGCCGAACAGTCCTGACCAGCACCTTC. Its translation: CASRTVLTSTF.

A single count supports this clone. The chain uses TRBV19 and TRBJ1-5; D might be TRBD1 (5 bases). Germline CDR1 reads LNHDA; CDR2 reads SQIVND (reference sequence). The ends were cut back, 5 bases at V and 6 bases at J, with 14 bases in the middle. The CDR3 runs 14 residues. The DNA of the CDR3 is TGTGCCAGTAGTCTAGGACCGCAGGGTCAGCCCCAGCATTTT. It codes for CASSLGPQGQPQHF.